This T cell receptor (beta chain) emerged from a study of response to subunit inactivated influenza vaccine. General observations from the study: Authors suggested that a seasonal influenza vaccination recruits few new T cells each time.

This clonotype is a singleton in its sample. Its specificity is not known. There are 15 residues in the CDR3. The V and J ends lost 6 bases and 1 base, in that order; junction bases with no gene match: 6. Each CDR3 protein is one row after TCRdb ran MiXCR on the RT-PCR reads. The sample yields a few hundred thousand distinct CDR3 sequences, roughly 15% seen once. The gene calls are TRBV12-3 or TRBV12-4 and TRBJ2-7; TRBD1 matches at 10 bases. The sequence was obtained from a man between 50 and 59 years old who received an inactivated influenza vaccine. This sample comprised PBMCs from blood, obtained 11 to 12 days after vaccination. CDR3 in DNA: TGTGCCAGCAGCTCCGGACAGGGGGTGTCCTACGAGCAGTACTTC. This translates into CASSSGQGVSYEQYF.